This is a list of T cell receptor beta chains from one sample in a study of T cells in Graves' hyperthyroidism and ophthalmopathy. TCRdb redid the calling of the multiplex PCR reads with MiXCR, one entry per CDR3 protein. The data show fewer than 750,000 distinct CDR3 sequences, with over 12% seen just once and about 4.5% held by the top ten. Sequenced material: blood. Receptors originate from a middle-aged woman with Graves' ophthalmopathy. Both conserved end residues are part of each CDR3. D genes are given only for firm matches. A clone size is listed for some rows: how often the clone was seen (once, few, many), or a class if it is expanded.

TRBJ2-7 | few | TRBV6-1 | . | TGTGCCAGCAGTGAACACGACGGACTTGAGACCGAGCAGTACTTC | CASSEHDGLETEQYF
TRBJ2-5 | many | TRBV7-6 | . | TGTGCCAGCAGCCCCTTAGCCGACTTCCAAGAGACCCAGTACTTC | CASSPLADFQETQYF
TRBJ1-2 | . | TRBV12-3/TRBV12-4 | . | TGTGCCAGCAGCCCAGACATGTTCTATGGCTACACCTTC | CASSPDMFYGYTF
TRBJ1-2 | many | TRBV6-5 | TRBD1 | TGTGCCAGCAGTTATAGGGACAGGGGGTTCCGAGGCTACACCTTC | CASSYRDRGFRGYTF
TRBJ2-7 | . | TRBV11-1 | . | TGTGCCAGCAGCTTAGGCCCGGGAGTGGGCCCCTACGAGCAGTACTTC | CASSLGPGVGPYEQYF
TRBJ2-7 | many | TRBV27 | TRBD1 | TGTGCCAGCAGTTTATCCGACAGGGTCCTACCCTACGAGCAGTACTTC | CASSLSDRVLPYEQYF
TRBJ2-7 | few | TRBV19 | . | TGTGCCAGTAGTATTTCAGGGAAGGCGTCCTACGAGCAGTACTTC | CASSISGKASYEQYF
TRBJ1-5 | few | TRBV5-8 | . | TGTGCCAGCAGCTTGTGGGGGTTTGGGCAGCCCCAGCATTTT | CASSLWGFGQPQHF
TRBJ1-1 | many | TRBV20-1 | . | TGCAGTGCCCGACTGATTGGGGGGCGCGTGAACACTGAAGCTTTCTTT | CSARLIGGRVNTEAFF
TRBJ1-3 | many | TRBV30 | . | TGTGCCTGGAGTGTAGGGGTCGGAAACACCATATATTTT | CAWSVGVGNTIYF
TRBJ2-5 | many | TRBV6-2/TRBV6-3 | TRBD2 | TGTGCCAGCAGACACGGAGCGGGAGGGCGAGAGACCCAGTACTTC | CASRHGAGGRETQYF
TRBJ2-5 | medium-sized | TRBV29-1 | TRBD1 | TGCAGCGTTGAGACCGTGACAGGGTACGAGACCCAGTACTTC | CSVETVTGYETQYF
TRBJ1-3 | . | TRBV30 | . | TGTGCCTGGAGTGAAGTAAGGAACACCATATATTTT | CAWSEVRNTIYF
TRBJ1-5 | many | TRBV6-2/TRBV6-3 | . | TGTGCCAGCAGTAACCGGGACATAAGCAATCAGCCCCAGCATTTT | CASSNRDISNQPQHF
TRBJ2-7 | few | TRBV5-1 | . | TGCGCCAGCAGCTTGGTTACGGGAGTAATGGACGAGCAGTACTTC | CASSLVTGVMDEQYF
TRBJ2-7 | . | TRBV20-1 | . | TGCAGTGCTAGCTCCCTTCCCGACAGTTCCCCATTCTACGAGCAGTACTTC | CSASSLPDSSPFYEQYF
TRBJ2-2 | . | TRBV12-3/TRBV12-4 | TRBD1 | TGTGCCAGCAGTTACCACAGGGGATCCAGCACCGGGGAGCTGTTTTTT | CASSYHRGSSTGELFF
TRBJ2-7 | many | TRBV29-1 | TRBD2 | TGCAGCGTTGCGGGAGGAAACTACGAGCAGTACTTC | CSVAGGNYEQYF